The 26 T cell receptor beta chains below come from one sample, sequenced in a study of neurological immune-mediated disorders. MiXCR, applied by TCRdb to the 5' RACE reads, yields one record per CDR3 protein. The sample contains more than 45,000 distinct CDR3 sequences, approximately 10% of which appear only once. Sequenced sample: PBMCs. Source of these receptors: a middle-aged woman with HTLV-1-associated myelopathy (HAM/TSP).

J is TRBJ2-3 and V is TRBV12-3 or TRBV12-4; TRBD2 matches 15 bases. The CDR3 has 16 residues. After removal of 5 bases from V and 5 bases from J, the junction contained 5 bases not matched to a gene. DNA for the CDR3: TGTGCCAGCAGTCAGGGACTAGCGGGGGGACGAGATACGCAGTATTTT. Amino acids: CASSQGLAGGRDTQYF.

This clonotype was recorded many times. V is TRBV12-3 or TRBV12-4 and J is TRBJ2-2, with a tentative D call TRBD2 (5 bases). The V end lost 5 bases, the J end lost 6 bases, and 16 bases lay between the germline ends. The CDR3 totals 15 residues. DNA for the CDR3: TGTGCCAGCAGTGGACTGAGCGACGTTCCCGGGGAGCTGTTTTTT. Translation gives CASSGLSDVPGELFF.

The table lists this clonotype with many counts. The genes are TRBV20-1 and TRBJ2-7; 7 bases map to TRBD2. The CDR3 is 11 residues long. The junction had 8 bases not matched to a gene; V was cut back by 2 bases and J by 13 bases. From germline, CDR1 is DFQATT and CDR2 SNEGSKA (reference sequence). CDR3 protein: CSARSWGGQYF. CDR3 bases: TGCAGTGCTAGATCCTGGGGAGGGCAATACTTC.

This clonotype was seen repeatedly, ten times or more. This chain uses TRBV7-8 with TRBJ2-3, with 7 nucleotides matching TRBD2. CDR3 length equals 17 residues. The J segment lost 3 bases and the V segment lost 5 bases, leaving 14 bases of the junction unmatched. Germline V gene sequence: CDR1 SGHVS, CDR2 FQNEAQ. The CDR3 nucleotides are TGTGCCAGCAGCCCAGGGAGAGGAGGGCGGGGGACAGATACGCAGTATTTT. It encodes CASSPGRGGRGTDTQYF.

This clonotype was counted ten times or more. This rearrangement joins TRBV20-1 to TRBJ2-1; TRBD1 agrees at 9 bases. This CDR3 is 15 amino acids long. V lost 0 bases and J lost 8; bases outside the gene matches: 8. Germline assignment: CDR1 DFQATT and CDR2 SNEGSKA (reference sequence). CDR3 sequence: CSARDPGQGDDEQFF. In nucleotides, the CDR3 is TGCAGTGCTAGAGATCCGGGACAGGGTGACGATGAGCAGTTCTTC.

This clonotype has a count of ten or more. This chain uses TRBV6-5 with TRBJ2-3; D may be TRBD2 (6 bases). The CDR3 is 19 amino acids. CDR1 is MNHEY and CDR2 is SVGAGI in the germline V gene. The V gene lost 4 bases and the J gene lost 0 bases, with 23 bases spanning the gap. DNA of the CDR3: TGTGCCAGCAGTTCACATATAGGAGGGTTCGGTTCTAGCACAGATACGCAGTATTTT. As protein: CASSSHIGGFGSSTDTQYF.

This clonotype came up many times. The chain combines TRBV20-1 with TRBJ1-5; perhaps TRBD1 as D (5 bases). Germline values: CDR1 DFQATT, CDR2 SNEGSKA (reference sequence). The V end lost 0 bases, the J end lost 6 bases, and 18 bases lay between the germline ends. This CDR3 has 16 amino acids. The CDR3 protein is CSAREGIGGPGQPQHF. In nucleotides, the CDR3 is TGCAGTGCTAGAGAAGGGATCGGGGGACCAGGTCAGCCCCAGCATTTT.

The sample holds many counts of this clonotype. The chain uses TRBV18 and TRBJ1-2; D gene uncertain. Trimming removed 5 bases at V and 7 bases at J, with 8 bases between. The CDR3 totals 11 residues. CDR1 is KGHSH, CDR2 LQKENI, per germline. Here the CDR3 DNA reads TGTGCCAGCTCAGTCGGGGTTGGCTACACCTTC. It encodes CASSVGVGYTF.

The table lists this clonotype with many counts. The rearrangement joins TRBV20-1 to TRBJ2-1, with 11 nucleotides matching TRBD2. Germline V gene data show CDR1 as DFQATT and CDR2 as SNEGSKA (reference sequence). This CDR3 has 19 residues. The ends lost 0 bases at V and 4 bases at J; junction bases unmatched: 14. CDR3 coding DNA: TGCAGTGCTAGAGATCGAACTAGCGGGGGACCGATGGGTTACAATGAGCAGTTCTTC. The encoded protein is CSARDRTSGGPMGYNEQFF.

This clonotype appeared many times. The CDR3 DNA sequence: TGCGCCAGCGCAACGTTAGGAGTCGGGGAGCTGTTTTTT. Protein sequence: CASATLGVGELFF. This chain uses TRBV5-1 with TRBJ2-2; the D is unclear. Trimming shortened V by 7 bases and J by 7 bases, and 14 bases separated the two germline ends. The CDR3 covers 13 residues. Germline lookup yields CDR1 SGHRS and CDR2 YFSETQ.

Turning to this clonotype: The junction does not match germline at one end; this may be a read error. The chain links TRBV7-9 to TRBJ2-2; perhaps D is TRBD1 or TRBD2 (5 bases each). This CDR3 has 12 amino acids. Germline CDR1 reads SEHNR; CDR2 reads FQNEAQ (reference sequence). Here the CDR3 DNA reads TGTGCCAGCAGCTTAGCTTTCAGGGAGCTATTTTTT. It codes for CASSLAFRELFF.

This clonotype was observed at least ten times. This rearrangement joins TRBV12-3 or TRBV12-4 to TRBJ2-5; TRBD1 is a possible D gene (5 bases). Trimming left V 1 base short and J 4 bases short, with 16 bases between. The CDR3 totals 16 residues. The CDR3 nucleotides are TGTGCCAGCAGTTTAGGGCAGGGTCTGATGGGAGAGACCCAGTACTTC. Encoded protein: CASSLGQGLMGETQYF.

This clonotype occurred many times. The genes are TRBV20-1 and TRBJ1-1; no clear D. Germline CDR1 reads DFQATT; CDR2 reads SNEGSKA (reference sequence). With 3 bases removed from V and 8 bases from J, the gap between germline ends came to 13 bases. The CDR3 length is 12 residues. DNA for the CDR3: TGCAGTGCTAGGACTCTCCGCGCAGAAGCTTTCTTT. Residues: CSARTLRAEAFF.

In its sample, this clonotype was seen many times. Here the CDR3 reads CASSINGGQNTGELFF. CDR3 DNA sequence: TGCGCCAGCAGTATCAACGGGGGGCAAAACACCGGGGAGCTGTTTTTT. This chain joins TRBV5-1 and TRBJ2-2, with D perhaps matching TRBD2 (7 bases). V gave up 5 bases and J gave up 2 bases, with 16 bases separating them. Germline V gives CDR1 SGHRS, CDR2 YFSETQ. The length of the CDR3 is 16 residues.

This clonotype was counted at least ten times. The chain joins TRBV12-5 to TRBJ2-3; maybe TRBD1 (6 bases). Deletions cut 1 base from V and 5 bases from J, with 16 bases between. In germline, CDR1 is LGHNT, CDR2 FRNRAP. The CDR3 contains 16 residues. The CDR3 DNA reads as TGTGCTAGTGGTTTGGGGCAGGGGTTAGTTGGAGATACGCAGTATTTT. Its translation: CASGLGQGLVGDTQYF.

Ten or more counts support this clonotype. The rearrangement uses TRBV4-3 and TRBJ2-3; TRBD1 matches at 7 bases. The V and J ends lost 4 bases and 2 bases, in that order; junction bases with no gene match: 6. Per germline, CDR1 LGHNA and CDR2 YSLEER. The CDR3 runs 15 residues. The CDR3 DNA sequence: TGCGCCAGCAGCCGAGCGACAGGGAACACAGATACGCAGTATTTT. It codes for CASSRATGNTDTQYF.

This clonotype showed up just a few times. This chain's CDR3 is CASSEGLAGEYEQYF. The CDR3 DNA sequence: TGTGCCAGCAGTGAAGGGCTAGCGGGGGAGTACGAGCAGTACTTC. V is TRBV6-1 and J is TRBJ2-7; 10 bases align to TRBD2. Per germline, CDR1 MNHNS and CDR2 SASEGT. J lost 4 bases, V lost 1 base, and 4 bases had no gene match. The CDR3 has 15 amino acids.

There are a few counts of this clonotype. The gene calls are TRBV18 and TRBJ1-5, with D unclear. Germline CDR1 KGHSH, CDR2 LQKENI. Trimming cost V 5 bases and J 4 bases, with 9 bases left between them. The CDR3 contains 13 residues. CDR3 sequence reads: CASSADYNQPQHF. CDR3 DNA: TGTGCCAGCTCAGCGGACTATAATCAGCCCCAGCATTTT.

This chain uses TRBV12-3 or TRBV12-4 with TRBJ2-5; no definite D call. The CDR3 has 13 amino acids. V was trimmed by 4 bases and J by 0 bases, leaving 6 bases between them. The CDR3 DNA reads TGTGCCAGCAGTTCTCAAAACCAAGAGACCCAGTACTTC. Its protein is CASSSQNQETQYF.

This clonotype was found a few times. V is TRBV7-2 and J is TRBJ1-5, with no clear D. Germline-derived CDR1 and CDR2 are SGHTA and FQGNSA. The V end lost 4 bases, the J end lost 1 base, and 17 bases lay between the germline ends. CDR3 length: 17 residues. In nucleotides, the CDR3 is TGTGCCAGCAGCTCGACCGGCCTCGTAGAGAGCAATCAGCCCCAGCATTTT. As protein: CASSSTGLVESNQPQHF.

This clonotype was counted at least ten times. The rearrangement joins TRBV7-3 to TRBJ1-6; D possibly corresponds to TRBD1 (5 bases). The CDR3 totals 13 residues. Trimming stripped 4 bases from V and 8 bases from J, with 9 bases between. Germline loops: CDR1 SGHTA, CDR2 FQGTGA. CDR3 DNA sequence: TGTGCCAGCAGCTCCCAAGGGGATTCACCCCTCCACTTT. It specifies CASSSQGDSPLHF.

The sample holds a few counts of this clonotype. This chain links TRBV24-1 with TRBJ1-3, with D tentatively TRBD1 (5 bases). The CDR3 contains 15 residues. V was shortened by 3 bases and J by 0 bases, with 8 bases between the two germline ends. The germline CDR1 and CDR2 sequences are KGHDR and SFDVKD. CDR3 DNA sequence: TGTGCCACCAGTGATGCCGGGGGCTCTGGAAACACCATATATTTT. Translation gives CATSDAGGSGNTIYF.

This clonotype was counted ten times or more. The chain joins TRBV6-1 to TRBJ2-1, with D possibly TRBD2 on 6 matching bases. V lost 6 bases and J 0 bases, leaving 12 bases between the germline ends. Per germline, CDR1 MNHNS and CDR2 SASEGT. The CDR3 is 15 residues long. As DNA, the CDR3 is TGTGCCAGCAGGGAGGGACGGATCTCCTACAATGAGCAGTTCTTC. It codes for CASREGRISYNEQFF.

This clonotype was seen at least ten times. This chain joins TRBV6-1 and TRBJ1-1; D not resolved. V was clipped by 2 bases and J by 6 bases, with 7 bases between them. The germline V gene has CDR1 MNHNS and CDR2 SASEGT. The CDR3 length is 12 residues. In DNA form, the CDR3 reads TGTGCCAGCAGTGAACCCCTAGCTGAAGCTTTCTTT. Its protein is CASSEPLAEAFF.

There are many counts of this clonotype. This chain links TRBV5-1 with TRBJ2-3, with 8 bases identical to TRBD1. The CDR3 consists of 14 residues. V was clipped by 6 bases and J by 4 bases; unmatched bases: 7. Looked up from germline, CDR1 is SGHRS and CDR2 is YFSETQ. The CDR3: CASTNLRGPDTQYF. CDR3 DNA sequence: TGCGCCAGCACCAACCTCAGGGGGCCAGATACGCAGTATTTT.

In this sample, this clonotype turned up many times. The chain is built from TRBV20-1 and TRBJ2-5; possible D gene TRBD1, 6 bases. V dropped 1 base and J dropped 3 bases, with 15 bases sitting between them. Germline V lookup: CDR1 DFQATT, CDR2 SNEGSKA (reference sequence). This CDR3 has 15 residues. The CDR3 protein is CSARAPSRQEETQYF. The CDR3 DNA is TGCAGTGCTAGAGCGCCGAGTAGACAGGAAGAGACCCAGTACTTC.